Given below is one T cell receptor (beta chain) in context. As processed by the authors: Using reference gene primer amplification, nucleated cell counts were estimated. The protocol was immunoSEQ multiplex PCR, while the TCRdb copy is restricted to in-frame clones and leaves out a portion. Clone size and the V and J calls come from that table; the DNA yielded D and trimming. The sample carries approximately 61,000 clones, around 77% recorded once. This CDR3 has 18 amino acids. The germline gives CDR1 LNHDA, CDR2 SQIVND (reference sequence). J lost 0 bases, V lost 10 bases, and 13 bases had no gene match. These data come from a study of blood T cell repertoires in COVID-19. Overall study context: The study drew acute and convalescent COVID-19 samples from the United States, Italy and Spain. From T cells, B-cell-depleted T cells, or PBMCs came the material, which was cDNA or gDNA.

The sample was peripheral blood. This TCR was sampled from an older man with active or convalescent COVID-19. This chain connects TRBV19 to TRBJ2-1; 12 nucleotides line up with TRBD2. The CDR3 nucleotides read TGTGCCACGACCAAGACTAGCGGGAGCGCAAGCTCCTACAATGAGCAGTTCTTC. Translation gives CATTKTSGSASSYNEQFF. The full variable domain, rest sourced from reference TRBV19 and TRBJ2-1, is DGGITQSPKYLFRKEGQNVTLSCEQNLNHDAMYWYRQDPGQGLRLIYYSQIVNDFQKGDIAEGYSVSREKKESFPLTVTSAQKNPTAFYLCATTKTSGSASSYNEQFFGPGTRLTVL.